This T cell receptor (beta chain) was profiled in a study of T cells in localized non-small cell lung cancer. Findings of the study overall: Among the top 100 tumor clones, a median about 57 appeared in adjacent lung. Compared with tumor, uninvolved adjacent lung displayed greater T cell clonality, ranking highest overall. It remains possible that heterogeneity exists, since only one tumor region was sequenced.

This CDR3 has 16 residues. Unmatched junction bases numbered 8, after V lost 0 bases and J lost 6 bases. Germline CDR1 is MNHEY and CDR2 is SVGAGI. Using immunoSEQ multiplex PCR, the repertoire was profiled, and TCRdb retains in-frame clones only, with some absent. The sample lists 15,000 or so clones; around 88% were seen once. A remark on this clone: What it binds is not known.

The sequence derives from an older male donor with stage III lung adenocarcinoma. The rearrangement uses TRBV6-5 and TRBJ2-3; the match to TRBD2 covers 8 bases. The sequencing used peripheral blood, collected before any cancer treatment. The CDR3 is CASSYSSRGGSDTQYF. DNA for the CDR3: TGTGCCAGCAGTTACTCGAGCCGCGGGGGGTCGGATACGCAGTATTTT.